Listed below are T cell receptor beta chains from one sample, sequenced in a study of blood T cell repertoires in COVID-19. Method: immunoSEQ multiplex PCR; TCRdb's copy keeps in-frame clones and lacks some. The sample holds tens of thousands of clones, about 82% seen once. The sequencing sample was made of peripheral blood. All receptors derive from a woman older than 75 in a cohort sampled during active or convalescent COVID-19. Each CDR3 is given with its conserved first and last residue. The order of the fields is J gene, V gene, D gene, clone size, CDR3 DNA, CDR3 protein. D genes are given only for firm matches. A clone size is listed for some rows: how often the clone was seen (once, few, many), or a class if it is expanded.

TRBJ1-5,TRBV19,NA,NA,TGTGCCAGTCGAATCCGGGAAACGGCAGGACAGCCCCAGCATTTT,CASRIRETAGQPQHF
TRBJ1-2,TRBV6-5,NA,NA,TGTGCCAGCATTCGGACAGCGATCTATGGCTACACCTTC,CASIRTAIYGYTF
TRBJ1-1,TRBV6-5,TRBD1,NA,TGTGCCAGCAGTTACTTCGGGGACAGGGAAGCTTTCTTT,CASSYFGDREAFF
TRBJ1-1,TRBV6-2/TRBV6-3,NA,NA,TGTGCCAGCAGTTACGGGGGGGTCATGAACACTGAAGCTTTCTTT,CASSYGGVMNTEAFF
TRBJ2-5,TRBV18,TRBD1,once,TGTGCCAGCTCACCCCTAGGACAGGGCCTACAATGGATAGAGACCCAGTACTTC,CASSPLGQGLQWIETQYF
TRBJ1-6,TRBV27,TRBD1,NA,TGTGCCAGCACGTTGAGACAGGGTAATTCACCCCTCCACTTT,CASTLRQGNSPLHF
TRBJ2-1,TRBV5-5,TRBD2,NA,TGTGCCAGCAGCTTGTGGACTAGCGGGACGAATGAGCAGTTCTTC,CASSLWTSGTNEQFF
TRBJ2-5,TRBV5-5,TRBD2,NA,TGTGCCAGCTCGGCGGGACTAGCGGGAACCCAGACCCAGTACTTC,CASSAGLAGTQTQYF
TRBJ2-7,TRBV10-2,TRBD1,NA,TGCGCCACCTTCACAGGGGGGTACGAGCAGTACTTC,CATFTGGYEQYF
TRBJ2-3,TRBV5-1,NA,NA,TGCGCCAGCAGCTTGTCCGCGGGGGCTTCTAGCACAGATACGCAGTATTTT,CASSLSAGASSTDTQYF
TRBJ2-5,TRBV19,TRBD1,NA,TGTGCCAGTAGTATGTTACCACAACTCCAGGGGGCTCGGGAGACCCAGTACTTC,CASSMLPQLQGARETQYF
TRBJ2-1,TRBV4-1,TRBD2,NA,TGCGCCAGCAGCCCCGGACTAGCGGGAACGTCGGTTGAGCAGTTCTTC,CASSPGLAGTSVEQFF
TRBJ2-2,TRBV5-1,NA,many,TGCGCCAGCAGCACCCAGGGGCGTAACACCGGGGAGCTGTTTTTT,CASSTQGRNTGELFF
TRBJ2-7,TRBV5-1,TRBD2,NA,TGCGCCAGCAGCTTAGGTAGCGGGGCCTCCTACGAGCAGTACTTC,CASSLGSGASYEQYF
TRBJ1-4,TRBV5-1,NA,NA,TGCGCCAGCAGTCGGCAGGGGAATGAAAAACTGTTTTTT,CASSRQGNEKLFF
TRBJ1-2,TRBV7-5,NA,NA,TGTGCCAGAAGCTCCGATCCGGGACATCCTAACTATGGCTACACCTTC,CARSSDPGHPNYGYTF
TRBJ1-6,TRBV28,TRBD1,few,TGTGCCAGCAGTTTCCAGGGGGCACCTAATTCACCCCTCCACTTT,CASSFQGAPNSPLHF
TRBJ2-1,TRBV10-2,TRBD2,NA,TGCGCCAGCAAGGCTACTAGCGGGCGGTCGGAGCAGTTCTTC,CASKATSGRSEQFF
TRBJ1-5,TRBV3-1/TRBV3-2,NA,NA,TGTGCCAGCAGCCGTGGGACTGCGAGTCAGCCCCAGCATTTT,CASSRGTASQPQHF
TRBJ1-2,TRBV4-2,NA,NA,TGTGCCAGCAGCCCCTCGCAAGCTGAAACGTTTGGCTACACCTTC,CASSPSQAETFGYTF
TRBJ1-6,TRBV6-1,NA,once,TGTGCCAGCAGTGAGGGGGGTAGACAGAATTCTCCCCTCCACTTT,CASSEGGRQNSPLHF
TRBJ1-1,TRBV2,TRBD1,NA,TGTGCCAGCCCAAAGGGACAGGGGGCGAACACTGAAGCTTTCTTT,CASPKGQGANTEAFF